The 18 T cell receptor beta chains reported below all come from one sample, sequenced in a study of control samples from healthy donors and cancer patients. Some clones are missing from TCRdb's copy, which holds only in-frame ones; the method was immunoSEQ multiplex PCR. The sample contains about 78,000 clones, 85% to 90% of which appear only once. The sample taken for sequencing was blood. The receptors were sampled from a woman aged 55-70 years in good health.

The CDR3 DNA follows: TGCGCCAGCAGCTTGGCAGGGACAAATTATGGCTACACCTTC. Translated, it gives CASSLAGTNYGYTF. The J gene is TRBJ1-2, the V gene TRBV5-1; tentatively, D is TRBD1 (6 bases). The V gene lost 0 bases and the J gene lost 5 bases, with 11 bases spanning the gap. Germline CDR1 is SGHRS and CDR2 is YFSETQ. The CDR3 covers 14 residues.

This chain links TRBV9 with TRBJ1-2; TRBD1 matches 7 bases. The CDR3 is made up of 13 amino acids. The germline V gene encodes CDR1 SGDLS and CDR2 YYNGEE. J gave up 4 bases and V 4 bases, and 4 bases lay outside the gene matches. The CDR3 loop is CASSKRDSYGYTF. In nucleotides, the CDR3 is TGTGCCAGCAGCAAACGGGACAGCTATGGCTACACCTTC.

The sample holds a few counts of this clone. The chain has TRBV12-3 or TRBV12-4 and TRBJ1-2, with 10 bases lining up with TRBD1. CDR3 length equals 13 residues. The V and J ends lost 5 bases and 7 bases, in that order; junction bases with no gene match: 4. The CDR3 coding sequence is TGTGCCAGCAGTGGACAGGGGGTCTCTGGCTACACCTTC. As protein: CASSGQGVSGYTF.

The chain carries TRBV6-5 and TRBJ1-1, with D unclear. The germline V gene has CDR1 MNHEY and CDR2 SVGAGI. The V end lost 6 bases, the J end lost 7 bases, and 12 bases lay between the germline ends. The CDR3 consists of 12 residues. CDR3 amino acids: CASSFGPGEAFF. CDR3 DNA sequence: TGTGCCAGCAGCTTTGGACCGGGTGAAGCTTTCTTT.

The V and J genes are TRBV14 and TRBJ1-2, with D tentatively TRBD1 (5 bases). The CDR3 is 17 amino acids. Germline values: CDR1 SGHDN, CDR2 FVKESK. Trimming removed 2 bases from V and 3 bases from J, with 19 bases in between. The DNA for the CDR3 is TGTGCCAGCAGCCAATTCGACAGCCCTACTGGGTACTATGGCTACACCTTC. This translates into CASSQFDSPTGYYGYTF.

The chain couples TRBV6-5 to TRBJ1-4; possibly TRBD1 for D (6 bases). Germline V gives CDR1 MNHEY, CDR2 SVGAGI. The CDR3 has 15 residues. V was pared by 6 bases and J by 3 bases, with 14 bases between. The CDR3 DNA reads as TGTGCCAGCAGAAAGATCAGGGGCCCTAATGAAAAACTGTTTTTT. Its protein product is CASRKIRGPNEKLFF.

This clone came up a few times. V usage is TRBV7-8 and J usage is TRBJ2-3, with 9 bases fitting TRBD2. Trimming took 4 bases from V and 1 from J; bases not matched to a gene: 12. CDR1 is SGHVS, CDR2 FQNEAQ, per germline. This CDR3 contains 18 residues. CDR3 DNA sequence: TGTGCCAGCAGCTCTGGGCGACTAGCGGACTACGGCACAGATACGCAGTATTTT. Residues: CASSSGRLADYGTDTQYF. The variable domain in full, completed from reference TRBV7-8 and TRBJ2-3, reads GAGVSQSPRYKVAKRGQDVALRCDPISGHVSLFWYQQALGQGPEFLTYFQNEAQLDKSGLPSDRFFAERPEGSVSTLKIQRTQQEDSAVYLCASSSGRLADYGTDTQYFGPGTRLTVL.

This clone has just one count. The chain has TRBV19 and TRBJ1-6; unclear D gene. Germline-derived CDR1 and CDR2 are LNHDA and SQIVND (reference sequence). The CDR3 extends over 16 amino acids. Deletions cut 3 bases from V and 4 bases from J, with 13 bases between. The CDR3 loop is CASSISGDSYNSPLHF. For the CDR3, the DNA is TGTGCCAGTAGTATTTCAGGAGACTCTTATAATTCACCCCTCCACTTT.

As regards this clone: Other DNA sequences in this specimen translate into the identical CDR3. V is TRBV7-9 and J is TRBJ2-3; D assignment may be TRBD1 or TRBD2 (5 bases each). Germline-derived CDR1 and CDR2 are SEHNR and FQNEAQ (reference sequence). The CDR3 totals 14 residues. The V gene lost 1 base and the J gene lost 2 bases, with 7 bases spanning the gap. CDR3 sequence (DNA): TGTGCCAGCAGCTTAGGAGGGGCCACAGATACGCAGTATTTT. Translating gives CASSLGGATDTQYF. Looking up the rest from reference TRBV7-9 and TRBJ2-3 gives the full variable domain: DTGVSQNPRHKITKRGQNVTFRCDPISEHNRLYWYRQTLGQGPEFLTYFQNEAQLEKSRLLSDRFSAERPKGSFSTLEIQRTEQGDSAMYLCASSLGGATDTQYFGPGTRLTVL.

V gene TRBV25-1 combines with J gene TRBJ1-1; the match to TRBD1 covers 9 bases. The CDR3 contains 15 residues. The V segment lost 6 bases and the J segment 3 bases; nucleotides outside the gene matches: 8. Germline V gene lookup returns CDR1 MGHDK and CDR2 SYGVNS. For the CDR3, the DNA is TGTGCCAGCAGCCCGGACAGGGGACGGTACACTGAAGCTTTCTTT. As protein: CASSPDRGRYTEAFF.

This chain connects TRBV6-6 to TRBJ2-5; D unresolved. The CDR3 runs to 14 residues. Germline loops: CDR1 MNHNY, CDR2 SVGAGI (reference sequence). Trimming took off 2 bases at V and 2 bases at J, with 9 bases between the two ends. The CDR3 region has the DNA TGTGCCAGCAGTTACGGCGGAGAACAAGAGACCCAGTACTTC. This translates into CASSYGGEQETQYF.

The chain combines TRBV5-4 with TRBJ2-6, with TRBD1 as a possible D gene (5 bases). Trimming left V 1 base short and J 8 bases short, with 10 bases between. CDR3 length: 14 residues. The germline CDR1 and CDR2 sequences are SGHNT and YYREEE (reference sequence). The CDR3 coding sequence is TGTGCCAGCAGCTTGTCCGACAGATCCAACGTCCTGACTTTC. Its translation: CASSLSDRSNVLTF.

The CDR3 is CASSLQGANGETQYF. The CDR3 DNA reads as TGTGCCAGCAGCCTACAGGGGGCGAACGGAGAGACCCAGTACTTC. The V call is TRBV9, the J call TRBJ2-5; 9 bases are a match to TRBD1. CDR3 length: 15 amino acids. The V gene's germline CDR1 is SGDLS and CDR2 YYNGEE. Germline trimming cut 4 bases from V and 4 bases from J; bases unmatched to any gene: 8.

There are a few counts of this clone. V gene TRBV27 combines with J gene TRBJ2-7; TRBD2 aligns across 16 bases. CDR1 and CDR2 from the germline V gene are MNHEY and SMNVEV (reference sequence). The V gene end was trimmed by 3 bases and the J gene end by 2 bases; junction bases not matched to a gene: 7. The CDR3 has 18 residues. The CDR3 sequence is CASSFGTSGRAGTYEQYF. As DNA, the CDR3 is TGTGCCAGCAGTTTCGGGACTAGCGGGAGGGCCGGAACCTACGAGCAGTACTTC.

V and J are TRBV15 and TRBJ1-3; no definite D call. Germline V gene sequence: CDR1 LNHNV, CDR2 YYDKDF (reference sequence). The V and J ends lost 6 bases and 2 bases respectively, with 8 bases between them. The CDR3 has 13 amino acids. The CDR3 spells CATSSQAGNTIYF. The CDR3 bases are TGTGCCACCAGTTCGCAGGCTGGAAACACCATATATTTT.

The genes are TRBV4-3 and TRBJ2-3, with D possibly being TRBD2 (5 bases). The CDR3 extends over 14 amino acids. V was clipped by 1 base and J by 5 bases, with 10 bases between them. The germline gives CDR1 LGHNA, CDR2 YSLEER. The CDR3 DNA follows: TGCGCCAGCAGCCAAGCCCTACGGGGAGATACGCAGTATTTT. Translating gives CASSQALRGDTQYF.

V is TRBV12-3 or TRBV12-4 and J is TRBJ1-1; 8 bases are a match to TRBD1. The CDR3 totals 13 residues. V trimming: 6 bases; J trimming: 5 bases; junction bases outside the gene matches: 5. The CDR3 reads CASRQGVMTEAFF. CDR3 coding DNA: TGTGCCAGCAGACAGGGGGTAATGACTGAAGCTTTCTTT.

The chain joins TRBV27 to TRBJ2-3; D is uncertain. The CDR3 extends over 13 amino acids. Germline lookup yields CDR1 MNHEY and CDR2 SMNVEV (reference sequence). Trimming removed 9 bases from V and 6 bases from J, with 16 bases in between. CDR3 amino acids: CASADLVMDTQYF. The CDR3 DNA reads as TGTGCCAGTGCAGATCTGGTGATGGATACGCAGTATTTT.